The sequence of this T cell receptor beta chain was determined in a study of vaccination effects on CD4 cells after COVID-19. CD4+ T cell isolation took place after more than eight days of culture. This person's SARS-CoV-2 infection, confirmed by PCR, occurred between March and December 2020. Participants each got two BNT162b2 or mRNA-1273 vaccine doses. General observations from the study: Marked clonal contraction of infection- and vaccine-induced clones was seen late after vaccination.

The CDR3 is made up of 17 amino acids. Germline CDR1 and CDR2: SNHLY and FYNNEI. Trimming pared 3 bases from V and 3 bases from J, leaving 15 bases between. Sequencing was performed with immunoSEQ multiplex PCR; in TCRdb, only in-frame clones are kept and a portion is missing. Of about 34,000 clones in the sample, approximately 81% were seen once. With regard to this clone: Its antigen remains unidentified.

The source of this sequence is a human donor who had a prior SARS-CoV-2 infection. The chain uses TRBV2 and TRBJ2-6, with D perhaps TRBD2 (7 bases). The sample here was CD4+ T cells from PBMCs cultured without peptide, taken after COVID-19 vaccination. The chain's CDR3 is CASSEFGGRLGANVLTF. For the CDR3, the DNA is TGTGCCAGCAGTGAGTTCGGGGGGCGCCTTGGGGCCAACGTCCTGACTTTC.